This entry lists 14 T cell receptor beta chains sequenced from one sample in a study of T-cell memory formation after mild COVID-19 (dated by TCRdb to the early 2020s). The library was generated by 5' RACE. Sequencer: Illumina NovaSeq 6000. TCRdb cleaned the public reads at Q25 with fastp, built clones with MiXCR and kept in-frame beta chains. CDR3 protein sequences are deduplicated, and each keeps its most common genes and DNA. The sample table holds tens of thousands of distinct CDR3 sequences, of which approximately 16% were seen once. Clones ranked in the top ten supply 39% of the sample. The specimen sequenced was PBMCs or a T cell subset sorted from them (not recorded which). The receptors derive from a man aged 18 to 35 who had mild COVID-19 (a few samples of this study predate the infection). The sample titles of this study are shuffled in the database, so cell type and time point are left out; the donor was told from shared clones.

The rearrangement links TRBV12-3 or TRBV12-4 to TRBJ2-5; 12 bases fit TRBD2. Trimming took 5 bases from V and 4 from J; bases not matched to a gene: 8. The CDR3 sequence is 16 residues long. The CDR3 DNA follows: TGTGCCAGCAGTGGCCTAGCGGGGGGGGATAGAGAGACCCAGTACTTC. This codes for CASSGLAGGDRETQYF.

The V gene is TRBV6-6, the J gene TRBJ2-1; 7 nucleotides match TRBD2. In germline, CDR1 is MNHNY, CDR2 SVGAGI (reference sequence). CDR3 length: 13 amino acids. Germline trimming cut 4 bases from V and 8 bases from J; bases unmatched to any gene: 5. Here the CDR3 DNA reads TGTGCCAGCAGTTCAGGCGGGGGTGATGAGCAGTTCTTC. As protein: CASSSGGGDEQFF.

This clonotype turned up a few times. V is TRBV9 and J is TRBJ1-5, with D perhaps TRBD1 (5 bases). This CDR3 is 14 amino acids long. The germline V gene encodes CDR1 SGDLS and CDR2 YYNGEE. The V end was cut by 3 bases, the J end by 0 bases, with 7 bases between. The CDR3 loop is CASSGGYSNQPQHF. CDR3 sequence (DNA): TGTGCCAGCAGCGGGGGGTATAGCAATCAGCCCCAGCATTTT.

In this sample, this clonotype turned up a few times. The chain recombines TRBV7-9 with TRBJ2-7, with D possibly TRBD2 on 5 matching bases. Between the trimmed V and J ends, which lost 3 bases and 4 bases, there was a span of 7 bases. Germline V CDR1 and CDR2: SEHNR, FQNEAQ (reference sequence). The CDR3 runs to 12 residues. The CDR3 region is CASSFPGYEQYV. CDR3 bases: TGTGCCAGCAGCTTTCCGGGGTACGAGCAGTACGTC.

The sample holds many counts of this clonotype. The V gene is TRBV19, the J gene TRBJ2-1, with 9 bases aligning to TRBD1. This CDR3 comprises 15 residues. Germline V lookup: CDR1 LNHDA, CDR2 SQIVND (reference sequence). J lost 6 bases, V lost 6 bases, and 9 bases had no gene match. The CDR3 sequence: CASRPGDRDSNEQFF. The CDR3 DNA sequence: TGTGCCAGTAGGCCCGGGGACAGGGATTCCAATGAGCAGTTCTTC.

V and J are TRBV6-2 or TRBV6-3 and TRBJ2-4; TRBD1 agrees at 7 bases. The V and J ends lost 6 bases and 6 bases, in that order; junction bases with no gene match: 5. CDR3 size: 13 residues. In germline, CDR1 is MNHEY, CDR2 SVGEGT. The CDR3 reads CASRDGTANIQYF. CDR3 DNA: TGTGCCAGCAGAGATGGGACAGCAAACATTCAGTACTTC.

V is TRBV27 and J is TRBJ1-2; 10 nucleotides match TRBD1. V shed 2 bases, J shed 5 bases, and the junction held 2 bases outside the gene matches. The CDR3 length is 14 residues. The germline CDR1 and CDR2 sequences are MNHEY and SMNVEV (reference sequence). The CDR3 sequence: CASSLLGQGYGYTF. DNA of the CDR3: TGTGCCAGCAGTTTACTGGGACAGGGGTATGGCTACACCTTC.

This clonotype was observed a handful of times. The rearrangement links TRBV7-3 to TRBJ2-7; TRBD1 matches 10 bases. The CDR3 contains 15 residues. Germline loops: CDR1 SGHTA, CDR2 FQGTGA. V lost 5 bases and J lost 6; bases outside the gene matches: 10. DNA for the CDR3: TGTGCCAGCAGCCAAACCGGGACAGGGGAAGTCGAGCAGTACTTC. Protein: CASSQTGTGEVEQYF. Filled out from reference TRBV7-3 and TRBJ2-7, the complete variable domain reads GAGVSQTPSNKVTEKGKYVELRCDPISGHTALYWYRQSLGQGPEFLIYFQGTGAADDSGLPNDRFFAVRPEGSVSTLKIQRTERGDSAVYLCASSQTGTGEVEQYFGPGTRLTVT.

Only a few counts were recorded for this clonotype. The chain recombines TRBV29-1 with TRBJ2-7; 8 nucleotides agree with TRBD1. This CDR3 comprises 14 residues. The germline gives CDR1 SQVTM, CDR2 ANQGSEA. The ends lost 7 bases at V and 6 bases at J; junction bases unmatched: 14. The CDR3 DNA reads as TGCAGCGCTGTCTCCTTCGACAGGGGCCGCGAGCAGTACTTC. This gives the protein CSAVSFDRGREQYF.

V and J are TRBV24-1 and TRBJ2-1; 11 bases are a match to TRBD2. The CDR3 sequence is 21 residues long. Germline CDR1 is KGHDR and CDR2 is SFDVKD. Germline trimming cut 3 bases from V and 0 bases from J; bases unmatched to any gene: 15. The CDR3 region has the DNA TGTGCCACCAGTGATCCCCTACTAGCGGGGGCCTCACCTAGCTCCTACAATGAGCAGTTCTTC. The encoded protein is CATSDPLLAGASPSSYNEQFF.

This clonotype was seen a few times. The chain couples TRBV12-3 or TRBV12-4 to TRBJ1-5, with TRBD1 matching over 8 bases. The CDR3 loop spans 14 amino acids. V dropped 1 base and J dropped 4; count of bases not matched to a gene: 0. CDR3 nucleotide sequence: TGTGCCAGCAGTTTAGGGACAGGGAATCAGCCCCAGCATTTT. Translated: CASSLGTGNQPQHF.

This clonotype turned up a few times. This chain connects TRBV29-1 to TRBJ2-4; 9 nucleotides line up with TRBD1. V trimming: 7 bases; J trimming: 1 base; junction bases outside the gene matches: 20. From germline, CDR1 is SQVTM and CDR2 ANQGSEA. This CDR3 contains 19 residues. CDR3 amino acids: CSALVGTGTFIDAKNIQYF. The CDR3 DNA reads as TGCAGCGCTCTTGTCGGGACAGGGACATTTATAGATGCCAAAAACATTCAGTACTTC.

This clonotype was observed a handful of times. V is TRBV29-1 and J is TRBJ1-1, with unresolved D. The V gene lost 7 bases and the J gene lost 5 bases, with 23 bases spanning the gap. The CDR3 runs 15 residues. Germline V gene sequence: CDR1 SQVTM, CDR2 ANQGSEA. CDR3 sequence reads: CSGRSRAPGRTEAFF. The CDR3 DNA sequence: TGCAGCGGGCGGTCTCGAGCTCCGGGAAGGACTGAAGCTTTCTTT.

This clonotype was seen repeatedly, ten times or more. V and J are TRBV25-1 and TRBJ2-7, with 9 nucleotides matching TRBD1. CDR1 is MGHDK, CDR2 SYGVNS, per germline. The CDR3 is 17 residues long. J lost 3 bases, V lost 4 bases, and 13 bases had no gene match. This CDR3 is CASSVNSGQGVFYEQYF. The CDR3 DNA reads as TGTGCCAGCAGTGTAAACTCGGGACAGGGTGTTTTCTACGAGCAGTACTTC.